This TCR beta chain came from a study of CD8+ T cells in alopecia areata. At the level of the study: Severity scores in treated patients reflected the percentage of scalp affected.

Specified treatment: oral pan-JAK inhibitor, 5-10 mg twice daily. The authors sorted CD4+ and CD8+ T cells from PBMCs. This clone showed up just a few times. Its antigen is unknown. Findings and caveats of the study: Numerous clones, expanded in lesions, remained in scalp and blood during tofacitinib.

Reverse transcribed after extraction, RNA yielded cDNA as the sequencing template. Measured with immunoSEQ multiplex PCR; TCRdb has only the in-frame clones, and not every one. The table shows 200,000 or so clones, with approximately 40% occurring only once. Trimming left V 4 bases short and J 6 bases short, with 11 bases between. The CDR3 totals 12 residues. Germline-derived CDR1 and CDR2 are SGHRS and YFSETQ. The chain employs TRBV5-1 and TRBJ2-7, with a weak D call TRBD1 (5 bases). The sample consisted of CD4+ T cells sorted from blood, taken around week 36, from a patient treated with tofacitinib. The TCR comes from a human donor with alopecia areata. The CDR3 protein is CASSTQGGEQYF. The CDR3 DNA is TGCGCCAGCAGCACCCAGGGTGGCGAGCAGTACTTC. The variable domain in full, with the rest retrieved from reference TRBV5-1 and TRBJ2-7, is KAGVTQTPRYLIKTRGQQVTLSCSPISGHRSVSWYQQTPGQGLQFLFEYFSETQRNKGNFPGRFSGRQFSNSRSEMNVSTLELGDSALYLCASSTQGGEQYFGPGTRLTVT.